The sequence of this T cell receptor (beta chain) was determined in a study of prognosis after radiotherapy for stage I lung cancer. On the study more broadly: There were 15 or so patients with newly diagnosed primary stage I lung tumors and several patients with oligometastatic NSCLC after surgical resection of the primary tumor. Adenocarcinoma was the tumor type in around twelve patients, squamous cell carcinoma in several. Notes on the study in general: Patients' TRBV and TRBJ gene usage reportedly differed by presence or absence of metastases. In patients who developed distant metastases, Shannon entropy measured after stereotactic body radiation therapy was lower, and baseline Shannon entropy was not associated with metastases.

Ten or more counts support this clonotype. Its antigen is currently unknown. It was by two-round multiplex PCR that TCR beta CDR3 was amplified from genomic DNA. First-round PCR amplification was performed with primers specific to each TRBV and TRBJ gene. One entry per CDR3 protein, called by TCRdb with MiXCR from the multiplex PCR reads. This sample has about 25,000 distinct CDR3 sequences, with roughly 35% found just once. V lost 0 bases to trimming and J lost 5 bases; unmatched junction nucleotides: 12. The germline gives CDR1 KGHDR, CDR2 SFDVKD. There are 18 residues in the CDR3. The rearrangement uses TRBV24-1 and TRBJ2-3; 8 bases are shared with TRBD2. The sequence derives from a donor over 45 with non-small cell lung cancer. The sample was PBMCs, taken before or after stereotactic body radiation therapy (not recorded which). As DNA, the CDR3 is TGTGCCACCAGTGATTTGGCCGGGAGGGCCGGGGGAGGAGATACGCAGTATTTT. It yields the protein CATSDLAGRAGGGDTQYF.